The clone carrying this T cell receptor beta chain occurred many times. What it binds is unknown. MiXCR, run by TCRdb on the 5' RACE reads, gives a single entry per CDR3 protein. Of fewer than 650,000 distinct CDR3 sequences in the sample, 7.1% were seen once. The CDR3 is made up of 12 amino acids. V was pared by 5 bases and J by 4 bases, with 7 bases between. All donors were healthy Caucasians. The sample belongs to a study of identical twins. Study-wide results and limits: Part of the zero-insertion signal could reflect confounding by invariant MAIT and iNKT cells. Alpha sequences out of frame and shared by twins had excess low generation probability. Models came in too low on out-of-frame TCR alpha sharing in monozygotic twins.

Separately, the same data were catalogued under a study of yellow fever vaccine responses in identical twins.

Sequencing input: PBMCs. This TCR was sampled from a young woman in good health. The J gene is TRBJ2-3, the V gene TRBV12-3 or TRBV12-4, with D uncertain. In nucleotides, the CDR3 is TGTGCCAGCAGTCCCAATTCAGATACGCAGTATTTT. Residues: CASSPNSDTQYF.